Presented here are 27 T cell receptor beta chains from one specimen sequenced in a study of PD-L1 blockade in urothelial cancer. The data were produced by immunoSEQ multiplex PCR, yet TCRdb's version contains in-frame clones alone and is incomplete. The sample comprises some 76,000 clones, about 89% of which are singletons, and around 3.5% rests with the top ten. The starting material was PBMCs, obtained around atezolizumab (anti-PD-L1) treatment. Receptors originate from a man aged 55 to 70 with urothelial cancer.

This clone is a singleton in its sample. The J gene is TRBJ2-1, the V gene TRBV7-2; TRBD1 is a possible D gene (6 bases). The V end was cut by 0 bases, the J end by 6 bases, with 15 bases between. CDR3 size: 16 residues. Germline V lookup: CDR1 SGHTA, CDR2 FQGNSA. Written as DNA, the CDR3 is TGTGCCAGCAGCTTAGCCCCGGGACAAGGAATCAATGAGCAGTTCTTC. Protein product: CASSLAPGQGINEQFF.

This chain connects TRBV5-1 to TRBJ2-7; TRBD2 might be the D (6 bases). The V end lost 5 bases, the J end lost 0 bases, and 12 bases lay between the germline ends. Germline CDR1 is SGHRS and CDR2 is YFSETQ. CDR3 length: 14 amino acids. The CDR3 DNA follows: TGCGCCAGCAGGCCGGGGGACCTCTCCTACGAGCAGTACTTC. Translated: CASRPGDLSYEQYF. The variable domain in full, completed from reference TRBV5-1 and TRBJ2-7, reads KAGVTQTPRYLIKTRGQQVTLSCSPISGHRSVSWYQQTPGQGLQFLFEYFSETQRNKGNFPGRFSGRQFSNSRSEMNVSTLELGDSALYLCASRPGDLSYEQYFGPGTRLTVT.

The chain is built from TRBV19 and TRBJ2-2, with 9 nucleotides matching TRBD1. Germline V gives CDR1 LNHDA, CDR2 SQIVND (reference sequence). Losses at the gene ends were 4 bases for V and 4 bases for J; bases not matched to a gene: 4. CDR3 length: 15 amino acids. CDR3 sequence (DNA): TGTGCCAGTAGTACGACAGGGGGAGGCACCGGGGAGCTGTTTTTT. Protein product: CASSTTGGGTGELFF. Full variable domain (outside the CDR3, taken from reference TRBV19 and TRBJ2-2): DGGITQSPKYLFRKEGQNVTLSCEQNLNHDAMYWYRQDPGQGLRLIYYSQIVNDFQKGDIAEGYSVSREKKESFPLTVTSAQKNPTAFYLCASSTTGGGTGELFFGEGSRLTVL.

The chain combines TRBV19 with TRBJ2-5; maybe TRBD2 (5 bases). The CDR3 consists of 11 residues. V was clipped by 3 bases and J by 7 bases, with 6 bases between them. Germline CDR1 and CDR2: LNHDA and SQIVND (reference sequence). The DNA of the CDR3 is TGTGCCAGTAGTATTGGAGGGACCCAGTACTTC. This encodes CASSIGGTQYF.

This clone was detected a few times. J is TRBJ1-1 and V is TRBV28; D perhaps matches TRBD1 (6 bases). The germline V gene encodes CDR1 MDHEN and CDR2 SYDVKM. The CDR3 consists of 12 residues. V was pared by 10 bases and J by 4 bases, with 13 bases between. CDR3 in amino acids: CATHTGRTEAFF. The CDR3, as DNA: TGTGCCACCCATACAGGGCGCACTGAAGCTTTCTTT.

The J gene is TRBJ1-1, the V gene TRBV7-2, with a tentative D call TRBD1 (5 bases). V lost 11 bases and J 1 base, leaving 20 bases between the germline ends. CDR1 is SGHTA, CDR2 FQGNSA, per germline. The CDR3 has 15 residues. CDR3 nucleotides: TGTGCCGGGAGGGAGGGGACGGGGAGGAACACTGAAGCTTTCTTT. Translated: CAGREGTGRNTEAFF.

This clone was detected once. The rearrangement links TRBV5-5 to TRBJ1-3; D unclear. Trimming cost V 0 bases and J 0 bases, with 4 bases left between them. The germline V gene encodes CDR1 SGHKS and CDR2 YYEKEE (reference sequence). The CDR3 runs to 14 residues. The CDR3 DNA is TGTGCCAGCAGCTTGGCAGACTCTGGAAACACCATATATTTT. It encodes CASSLADSGNTIYF.

The V and J genes are TRBV28 and TRBJ2-7; 10 positions agree with TRBD1. This CDR3 comprises 15 residues. Trimming cost V 5 bases and J 7 bases; bases outside gene matches: 11. In germline, CDR1 is MDHEN, CDR2 SYDVKM. The CDR3 region is CASSQGGGGQGEQYF. CDR3 nucleotide sequence: TGTGCCAGCAGTCAGGGTGGAGGGGGACAGGGGGAGCAGTACTTC.

The J gene is TRBJ2-1, the V gene TRBV15, with D possibly TRBD1 on 5 matching bases. The germline V and J ends were trimmed by 5 bases and 6 bases, with 11 bases remaining between them. CDR1 and CDR2 from the germline V gene are LNHNV and YYDKDF (reference sequence). This CDR3 has 13 amino acids. CDR3 region: CATSPPRGNEQFF. The CDR3 DNA reads TGTGCCACCAGCCCCCCTAGGGGCAATGAGCAGTTCTTC.

The V call is TRBV27, the J call TRBJ1-4; a weak D match, TRBD1 (5 bases). This CDR3 contains 15 residues. Germline V gene data show CDR1 as MNHEY and CDR2 as SMNVEV (reference sequence). V lost 8 bases and J lost 13, with 26 bases in between. In DNA form, the CDR3 reads TGTGCCAGCGCCCGGGAGGGACGGTATATGAAAGGACTGTTTTTT. It is translated as CASAREGRYMKGLFF.

V gene TRBV9 combines with J gene TRBJ1-1; 7 nucleotides agree with TRBD1. V dropped 4 bases and J dropped 0; count of bases not matched to a gene: 12. The CDR3 is 17 residues long. Germline lookup yields CDR1 SGDLS and CDR2 YYNGEE. This CDR3 is CASSPRTGLLMNTEAFF. DNA of the CDR3: TGTGCCAGCAGCCCAAGGACAGGCTTACTTATGAACACTGAAGCTTTCTTT.

V gene TRBV2 combines with J gene TRBJ1-2; D is perhaps TRBD1 (5 bases). Germline values: CDR1 SNHLY, CDR2 FYNNEI. V lost 1 base and J 8 bases, leaving 14 bases between the germline ends. The CDR3 runs 14 residues. The CDR3 protein is CASSEGMAGIGYTF. The CDR3 nucleotides read TGTGCCAGCAGTGAAGGTATGGCAGGGATCGGCTACACCTTC.

The table lists this clone with a count of one. The gene calls are TRBV15 and TRBJ2-1, with 12 nucleotides matching TRBD2. The V gene's germline CDR1 is LNHNV and CDR2 YYDKDF (reference sequence). The CDR3 spans 15 residues. After removal of 8 bases from V and 7 bases from J, the junction contained 9 bases not matched to a gene. In DNA, the CDR3 is TGTGCCACCTCCGCTTGGACTAGCGGGACGAATGAGCAGTTCTTC. It yields the protein CATSAWTSGTNEQFF.

The CDR3 spells CASSPPPGTGVTEAFF. The CDR3 coding sequence is TGTGCCAGCAGCCCCCCGCCCGGGACAGGGGTTACTGAAGCTTTCTTT. The V and J genes are TRBV5-4 and TRBJ1-1, with TRBD1 identical over 10 bases. V lost 4 bases and J lost 5; bases outside the gene matches: 11. The CDR3 totals 16 residues. Germline lookup yields CDR1 SGHNT and CDR2 YYREEE (reference sequence).

This chain joins TRBV5-1 and TRBJ2-2; 7 nucleotides agree with TRBD2. Looked up from germline, CDR1 is SGHRS and CDR2 is YFSETQ. V was clipped by 3 bases and J by 2 bases; unmatched bases: 16. This CDR3 is built from 19 residues. CDR3 DNA sequence: TGCGCCAGCAGCTCTAGAGTGTTCGGAGGGAGGGAAAACACCGGGGAGCTGTTTTTT. Protein: CASSSRVFGGRENTGELFF.

Only a few counts were recorded for this clone. The V call is TRBV19, the J call TRBJ2-1; unclear D gene. There are 13 residues in the CDR3. Trimming removed 0 bases from V and 7 bases from J, with 7 bases in between. CDR1 LNHDA and CDR2 SQIVND come from the germline V gene (reference sequence). The CDR3 spells CASSIEAGNEQFF. CDR3 DNA: TGTGCCAGTAGTATAGAGGCCGGGAATGAGCAGTTCTTC.

V is TRBV18 and J is TRBJ2-5, with D tentatively TRBD1 (5 bases). The V end was cut by 0 bases, the J end by 3 bases, with 8 bases between. From germline, CDR1 is KGHSH and CDR2 LQKENI. The CDR3 runs to 14 residues. This chain's CDR3 is CASSPPGREETQYF. The CDR3 nucleotides read TGTGCCAGCTCACCACCTGGCAGGGAAGAGACCCAGTACTTC.

CDR3 in DNA: TGCGCCAGCAGCTTGGCCAGCCATAGCGGGGGGGTTTGGAATGAGCAGTTCTTC. Translating it yields CASSLASHSGGVWNEQFF. The V and J genes are TRBV5-1 and TRBJ2-1; 11 nucleotides agree with TRBD2. The CDR3 has 18 residues. The trim removed 0 bases at V and 7 bases at J, leaving 12 bases unmatched. The germline CDR1 and CDR2 sequences are SGHRS and YFSETQ. Using reference TRBV5-1 and TRBJ2-1 for the parts outside the CDR3, the full variable domain is KAGVTQTPRYLIKTRGQQVTLSCSPISGHRSVSWYQQTPGQGLQFLFEYFSETQRNKGNFPGRFSGRQFSNSRSEMNVSTLELGDSALYLCASSLASHSGGVWNEQFFGPGTRLTVL.

CDR3 sequence: CASSLDRQVSGNTIYF. In nucleotides, the CDR3 is TGTGCCAGCAGCTTAGACCGACAGGTCTCTGGAAACACCATATATTTT. The gene calls are TRBV13 and TRBJ1-3; D possibly corresponds to TRBD1 (6 bases). The CDR3 consists of 16 residues. The germline V gene encodes CDR1 PRHDT and CDR2 FYEKMQ (reference sequence). The ends were cut back, 1 base at V and 0 bases at J, with 10 bases in the middle.

DNA for the CDR3: TGTGCCAGCAGTGAAGGGGGCGCGGGGGCCTACGAGCAGTACTTC. The encoded protein is CASSEGGAGAYEQYF. V usage is TRBV6-1 and J usage is TRBJ2-7, with 7 nucleotides matching TRBD2. CDR1 and CDR2 from the germline V gene are MNHNS and SASEGT. The J segment lost 2 bases and the V segment lost 1 base, leaving 5 bases of the junction unmatched. The CDR3 runs 15 residues.

This clone has a handful of counts. The V call is TRBV29-1, the J call TRBJ2-5, with D possibly matching TRBD2 (6 bases). Trimming left V 2 bases short and J 7 bases short, with 14 bases between. Germline V CDR1 and CDR2: SQVTM, ANQGSEA. This CDR3 is 13 amino acids long. In DNA, the CDR3 is TGCAGCGTTGAATTAGGGACCGGGGGGACCCAGTACTTC. This codes for CSVELGTGGTQYF.

This chain links TRBV11-2 with TRBJ1-1; D is ambiguous. V was cut by 2 bases and J by 1 base, with 5 bases left in between. This CDR3 has 13 residues. Germline assignment: CDR1 SGHAT and CDR2 FQNNGV. The CDR3 protein is CASSLRRNTEAFF. In DNA, the CDR3 is TGTGCCAGCAGCTTACGGAGGAACACTGAAGCTTTCTTT.

This chain uses TRBV13 with TRBJ2-7; 7 nucleotides agree with TRBD1. This CDR3 has 14 amino acids. V lost 5 bases to trimming and J lost 1 base; unmatched junction nucleotides: 5. Germline V lookup: CDR1 PRHDT, CDR2 FYEKMQ (reference sequence). CDR3: CASSAQGSSYEQYF. CDR3 DNA sequence: TGTGCCAGCAGCGCACAGGGGAGTTCCTACGAGCAGTACTTC.

The V and J genes are TRBV28 and TRBJ1-4; tentatively, D is TRBD1 (5 bases). CDR3 length equals 14 residues. CDR1 MDHEN and CDR2 SYDVKM come from the germline V gene. V lost 2 bases and J 8 bases, leaving 12 bases between the germline ends. Written as DNA, the CDR3 is TGTGCCAGCAGTTTAGATAGGGGTCGAGAAAAACTGTTTTTT. It encodes CASSLDRGREKLFF.

V usage is TRBV23-1 and J usage is TRBJ2-7; TRBD2 matches at 13 bases. TRBV23-1 qualifies as an ORF whose function is uncertain. V gave up 3 bases and J gave up 3 bases; unmatched junction bases: 17. The CDR3 totals 20 residues. The CDR3 spells CASSHLTGLPGLAGIYEQYF. The DNA of the CDR3 is TGCGCCAGCAGTCACCTGACAGGACTCCCGGGACTAGCGGGGATCTACGAGCAGTACTTC.

The chain carries TRBV5-1 and TRBJ1-3; D is uncertain. Germline V gene lookup returns CDR1 SGHRS and CDR2 YFSETQ. The CDR3 is made up of 16 amino acids. V gave up 4 bases and J gave up 0 bases, with 14 bases separating them. CDR3 DNA sequence: TGCGCCAGCAGCCGCGAAACCCAGGTCTCTGGAAACACCATATATTTT. This encodes CASSRETQVSGNTIYF.

The chain recombines TRBV5-1 with TRBJ1-1; D may be TRBD1 (6 bases). The CDR3 spans 15 residues. Trimming left V 2 bases short and J 0 bases short, with 11 bases between. Germline V CDR1 and CDR2: SGHRS, YFSETQ. The CDR3: CASSFGQPMNTEAFF. DNA of the CDR3: TGCGCCAGCAGCTTCGGACAGCCAATGAACACTGAAGCTTTCTTT. The complete variable domain, with remaining parts taken from reference TRBV5-1 and TRBJ1-1, reads KAGVTQTPRYLIKTRGQQVTLSCSPISGHRSVSWYQQTPGQGLQFLFEYFSETQRNKGNFPGRFSGRQFSNSRSEMNVSTLELGDSALYLCASSFGQPMNTEAFFGQGTRLTVV.